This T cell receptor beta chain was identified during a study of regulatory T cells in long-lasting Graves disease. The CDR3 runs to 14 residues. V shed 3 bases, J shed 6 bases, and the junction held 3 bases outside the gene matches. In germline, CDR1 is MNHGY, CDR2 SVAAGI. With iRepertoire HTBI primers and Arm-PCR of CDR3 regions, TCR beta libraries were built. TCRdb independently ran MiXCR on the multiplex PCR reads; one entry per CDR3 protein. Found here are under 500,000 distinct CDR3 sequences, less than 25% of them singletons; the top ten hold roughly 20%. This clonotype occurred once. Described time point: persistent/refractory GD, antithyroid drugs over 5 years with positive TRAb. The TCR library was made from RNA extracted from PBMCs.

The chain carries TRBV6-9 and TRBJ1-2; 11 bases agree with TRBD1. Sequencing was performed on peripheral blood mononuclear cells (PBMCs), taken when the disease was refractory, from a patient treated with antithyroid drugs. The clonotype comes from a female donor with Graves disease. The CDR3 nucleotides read TGTGCCAGCAGTTACTTGGGACAGGGGGATGGCTACACCTTC. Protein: CASSYLGQGDGYTF.